This TCR beta chain was identified in a study of blood T cell repertoires in COVID-19. Looking at the study overall: Researchers got acute and convalescent COVID-19 samples from the United States, Italy and Spain. PBMCs, B-cell-depleted T cells, or T cells provided the cDNA or gDNA that made up the material.

Here immunoSEQ multiplex PCR was the method, and the copy in TCRdb shows in-frame clones only, minus some. The sample contains over 200,000 clones, more than 80% of which appear only once. This CDR3 contains 13 residues. V lost 4 bases to trimming and J lost 3 bases; unmatched junction nucleotides: 3. Germline values: CDR1 SQVTM, CDR2 ANQGSEA. Material: peripheral blood. This chain joins TRBV29-1 and TRBJ1-1; 9 positions agree with TRBD1. This clonotype originated in a man aged 25 to 40 with COVID-19, enrolled during active disease. CDR3 sequence reads: CSVAQGAYTEAFF. The CDR3 DNA reads TGCAGCGTTGCACAGGGGGCTTACACTGAAGCTTTCTTT.